Following are 27 T cell receptor beta chains from one sample sequenced in a study of T cell responses to AZD1222 COVID-19 vaccine. Here immunoSEQ multiplex PCR was the method, and the copy in TCRdb shows in-frame clones only, minus some. The top ten hold just over 9.5% of the sample, which has roughly 120,000 clones, 85% to 90% seen once. The source material was peripheral blood, sampled on day 0 of AZD1222 vaccination. Source of these receptors: an adult in good health.

Remarks on this clone: Different DNA sequences within this sample yield the same CDR3. The chain links TRBV6-5 to TRBJ1-2; D perhaps matches TRBD1 (6 bases). The CDR3 covers 14 residues. The V end lost 5 bases, the J end lost 0 bases, and 10 bases lay between the germline ends. Germline lookup yields CDR1 MNHEY and CDR2 SVGAGI. The DNA of the CDR3 is TGTGCCAGCAGTCCACGGGACACTAACTATGGCTACACCTTC. Its translation is CASSPRDTNYGYTF.

V usage is TRBV10-3 and J usage is TRBJ1-4; the match to TRBD1 covers 7 bases. CDR3 size: 14 residues. J gave up 8 bases and V 3 bases, and 6 bases lay outside the gene matches. Germline V gene lookup returns CDR1 ENHRY and CDR2 SYGVKD. The DNA for the CDR3 is TGTGCCATCAGTGATCCAGGGGGTAAAGAAAAACTGTTTTTT. Translation gives CAISDPGGKEKLFF.

This sequence joins TRBV7-3 and TRBJ1-1; no clear D gene. This CDR3 region has 14 residues. Per the germline V gene, CDR1 is SGHTA and CDR2 is FQGTGA. V lost 5 bases and J lost 1, with 11 bases in between. In DNA form, the CDR3 reads TGTGCCAGCAGCAAAACGACCCAGAACACTGAAGCTTTCTTT. Its protein product is CASSKTTQNTEAFF.

The gene calls are TRBV30 and TRBJ1-1, with unresolved D. V was pared by 3 bases and J by 4 bases, with 24 bases between. The germline V gene has CDR1 GTSNPN and CDR2 SVGIG (reference sequence). The length of the CDR3 is 17 residues. The CDR3 protein is CAWSGEPWVSTGTEAFF. CDR3 nucleotide sequence: TGTGCCTGGAGCGGAGAACCTTGGGTCTCTACGGGCACTGAAGCTTTCTTT.

V and J are TRBV6-2 or TRBV6-3 and TRBJ2-6, with D unclear. Germline V gene data show CDR1 as MNHEY and CDR2 as SVGEGT. CDR3 length equals 13 residues. V was trimmed by 0 bases and J by 4 bases, leaving 1 base between them. The DNA of the CDR3 is TGTGCCAGCAGTTACTCCGGGGCCAACGTCCTGACTTTC. Amino acid sequence: CASSYSGANVLTF.

In this sample, this clone turned up a few times. The chain's CDR3 is CASSPQRTSGIMYEQYF. Here the CDR3 DNA reads TGTGCCAGCTCACCACAACGAACATCCGGGATAATGTACGAGCAGTACTTC. This chain uses TRBV18 with TRBJ2-7, with a possible D match to TRBD2 (5 bases). CDR1 is KGHSH and CDR2 is LQKENI in the germline V gene. This CDR3 is built from 17 residues. V shed 1 base and J shed 4 bases, with 20 bases lying between them.

The rearrangement joins TRBV21-1 to TRBJ2-2; the table's D call TRBD2 went unverified against the DNA. TRBV21-1 is a known pseudogene. The CDR3 is made up of 18 amino acids. CDR3 residues: CASSKDSPGLANTGELFF. Written as DNA, the CDR3 is TGTGCCAGCAGCAAAGACTCCCCGGGACTAGCGAATACCGGGGAGCTGTTTTTT.

The J gene is TRBJ2-2, the V gene TRBV7-2; TRBD1 aligns across 8 bases. The V segment lost 6 bases and the J segment 6 bases; nucleotides outside the gene matches: 9. CDR1 and CDR2 (germline): SGHTA, FQGNSA. The CDR3 sequence is 15 residues long. CDR3 in amino acids: CASSSGQVGSGELFF. The CDR3 DNA follows: TGTGCCAGCAGTTCGGGACAGGTTGGCTCCGGGGAGCTGTTTTTT.

This CDR3 is CASSLQVAYGYTF. The CDR3, as DNA: TGTGCCAGCAGCCTACAGGTTGCCTATGGCTACACCTTC. J is TRBJ1-2 and V is TRBV5-8; a weak D match, TRBD1 (5 bases). Germline V CDR1 and CDR2: SGHTS, YDEGEE. Trimming removed 4 bases at V and 4 bases at J, with 11 bases between. The CDR3 is made up of 13 amino acids.

The chain employs TRBV28 and TRBJ1-1, with D possibly being TRBD1 (6 bases). Trimming shortened V by 6 bases and J by 1 base, and 15 bases separated the two germline ends. The CDR3 is 15 residues long. Germline V gene sequence: CDR1 MDHEN, CDR2 SYDVKM. The CDR3 region is CASRPGELWNTEAFF. In nucleotides, the CDR3 is TGTGCCAGCAGGCCAGGGGAGCTATGGAACACTGAAGCTTTCTTT.

V and J are TRBV10-3 and TRBJ2-7; TRBD2 matches 7 bases. J was trimmed by 5 bases and V by 3 bases; bases with no gene match: 4. The CDR3 is 13 amino acids. Per germline, CDR1 ENHRY and CDR2 SYGVKD. The CDR3: CAISDREADEQYF. The CDR3 nucleotides are TGTGCCATCAGTGATCGGGAGGCCGACGAGCAGTACTTC.

The chain is built from TRBV11-2 and TRBJ1-2, with TRBD1 as a possible D gene (5 bases). CDR1 and CDR2 (germline): SGHAT, FQNNGV. V was shortened by 4 bases and J by 8 bases, with 17 bases between the two germline ends. CDR3 length: 14 residues. CDR3 bases: TGTGCCAGCAGCTCCCCGGCCCTAAGGGACGGCTACACCTTC. This encodes CASSSPALRDGYTF. Looking up the rest from reference TRBV11-2 and TRBJ1-2 gives the full variable domain: EAGVAQSPRYKIIEKRQSVAFWCNPISGHATLYWYQQILGQGPKLLIQFQNNGVVDDSQLPKDRFSAERLKGVDSTLKIQPAKLEDSAVYLCASSSPALRDGYTFGSGTRLTVV.

The V and J genes are TRBV3-1 (or the pseudogene TRBV3-2) and TRBJ1-2, with TRBD1 as a possible D gene (6 bases). Germline CDR1 and CDR2: LGHDT and YNNKEL (reference sequence). The CDR3 contains 17 residues. V was pared by 0 bases and J by 0 bases, with 14 bases between. The CDR3 loop reads CASSQDRGGRPNYGYTF. CDR3 in DNA: TGTGCCAGCAGCCAAGATCGGGGGGGCAGACCTAACTATGGCTACACCTTC.

This chain uses TRBV2 with TRBJ2-1; D unclear. Germline V gene data show CDR1 as SNHLY and CDR2 as FYNNEI. Trimming pared 4 bases from V and 0 bases from J, leaving 16 bases between. The CDR3 is 17 residues long. This chain's CDR3 is CASSVPRVPSSYNEQFF. The CDR3 DNA sequence: TGTGCCAGCAGTGTTCCCCGGGTCCCCAGCTCCTACAATGAGCAGTTCTTC.

In its sample, this clone was seen once. The rearrangement uses TRBV9 and TRBJ2-1; TRBD2 matches 11 bases. V trimming: 4 bases; J trimming: 3 bases; junction bases outside the gene matches: 3. This CDR3 is built from 15 residues. Germline CDR1 and CDR2: SGDLS and YYNGEE. This chain's CDR3 is CASSLTSGNYNEQFF. The DNA for the CDR3 is TGTGCCAGCAGCTTGACTAGCGGGAACTACAATGAGCAGTTCTTC.

The V call is TRBV11-2, the J call TRBJ1-3; tentative D call: TRBD1 (5 bases). V was trimmed by 5 bases and J by 3 bases, leaving 14 bases between them. The germline CDR1 and CDR2 sequences are SGHAT and FQNNGV. This CDR3 has 15 amino acids. The CDR3 protein is CASSPRRGFGNTIYF. The CDR3 DNA follows: TGTGCCAGCAGCCCCCGTAGGGGATTTGGAAACACCATATATTTT.

Only one count was recorded for this clone. V is TRBV19 and J is TRBJ2-7; possibly TRBD1 for D (5 bases). The V gene lost 5 bases and the J gene lost 0 bases, with 23 bases spanning the gap. The V gene's germline CDR1 is LNHDA and CDR2 SQIVND (reference sequence). This CDR3 spans 18 amino acids. CDR3 region: CASSARAVTETFSYEQYF. In nucleotides, the CDR3 is TGTGCCAGTAGTGCCAGGGCAGTGACAGAAACATTCTCCTACGAGCAGTACTTC.

The chain couples TRBV5-1 to TRBJ1-1; no definite D call. Germline CDR1 SGHRS, CDR2 YFSETQ. The CDR3 loop spans 13 amino acids. Trimming removed 6 bases from V and 2 bases from J, with 11 bases in between. The CDR3 sequence is CASNHGSNTEAFF. The CDR3 nucleotides read TGCGCCAGCAACCATGGGAGCAACACTGAAGCTTTCTTT.

The rearrangement uses TRBV5-6 and TRBJ1-1; no reliable D call. Trimming pared 4 bases from V and 0 bases from J, leaving 1 base between. This CDR3 is 11 amino acids long. Germline CDR1 reads SGHDT; CDR2 reads YYEEEE. The CDR3 DNA reads TGTGCCAGCAGCATGAACACTGAAGCTTTCTTT. The encoded protein is CASSMNTEAFF. The full variable domain, its missing parts supplied by reference TRBV5-6 and TRBJ1-1, is DAGVTQSPTHLIKTRGQQVTLRCSPKSGHDTVSWYQQALGQGPQFIFQYYEEEERQRGNFPDRFSGHQFPNYSSELNVNALLLGDSALYLCASSMNTEAFFGQGTRLTVV.

The chain combines TRBV5-1 with TRBJ2-1; TRBD2 is a possible D gene (5 bases). Germline V gene data show CDR1 as SGHRS and CDR2 as YFSETQ. Trimming shortened V by 1 base and J by 0 bases, and 17 bases separated the two germline ends. The CDR3 runs 18 residues. Written as DNA, the CDR3 is TGCGCCAGCAGCTTGTCTCCAAACATAGGGAGCTCCTACAATGAGCAGTTCTTC. Translation gives CASSLSPNIGSSYNEQFF.

The chain carries TRBV11-3 and TRBJ2-3, with 10 positions matching TRBD1. V shed 1 base, J shed 3 bases, and the junction held 4 bases outside the gene matches. Germline V gene lookup returns CDR1 SGHNT and CDR2 YENEEA. CDR3 size: 16 residues. The CDR3 region is CASSLGGTGETDTQYF. CDR3 DNA sequence: TGTGCCAGCAGCTTAGGGGGGACAGGGGAAACAGATACGCAGTATTTT.

This chain connects TRBV7-2 to TRBJ2-7; 8 bases fit TRBD1. The germline V gene encodes CDR1 SGHTA and CDR2 FQGNSA. Germline trimming cut 5 bases from V and 0 bases from J; bases unmatched to any gene: 3. The CDR3 has 14 residues. The CDR3 region is CASSRTGSSYEQYF. The CDR3 DNA follows: TGTGCCAGCAGCCGGACAGGGTCCTCCTACGAGCAGTACTTC. Using reference TRBV7-2 and TRBJ2-7 for the parts outside the CDR3, the full variable domain is GAGVSQSPSNKVTEKGKDVELRCDPISGHTALYWYRQSLGQGLEFLIYFQGNSAPDKSGLPSDRFSAERTGGSVSTLTIQRTQQEDSAVYLCASSRTGSSYEQYFGPGTRLTVT.

The chain couples TRBV18 to TRBJ1-5; 7 nucleotides match TRBD1. This CDR3 is 15 amino acids long. Trimming took 2 bases from V and 4 from J; bases not matched to a gene: 5. The germline gives CDR1 KGHSH, CDR2 LQKENI. The CDR3 DNA follows: TGTGCCAGCTCACCAAACCAGGGGGGAAATCAGCCCCAGCATTTT. This sequence encodes CASSPNQGGNQPQHF.

The J gene is TRBJ1-1, the V gene TRBV29-1; 8 bases fit TRBD1. Trimming removed 4 bases from V and 3 bases from J; junction bases left unmatched: 4. Germline loops: CDR1 SQVTM, CDR2 ANQGSEA. The CDR3 spans 13 residues. CDR3 nucleotide sequence: TGCAGCGTTGCCGGGACAGGATACACTGAAGCTTTCTTT. This sequence encodes CSVAGTGYTEAFF.

The V gene is TRBV5-4, the J gene TRBJ2-1; possibly TRBD1 for D (5 bases). This CDR3 contains 12 residues. The germline V and J ends were trimmed by 3 bases and 12 bases, with 13 bases remaining between them. CDR1 SGHNT and CDR2 YYREEE come from the germline V gene (reference sequence). As DNA, the CDR3 is TGTGCCAGCAGCTCTCAGGGTATAGGGCAGTTCTTC. Translation gives CASSSQGIGQFF.

V and J are TRBV24-1 and TRBJ1-2, with 7 bases aligning to TRBD1. Germline CDR1 and CDR2: KGHDR and SFDVKD. The CDR3 runs to 13 residues. The V and J ends lost 3 bases and 7 bases, in that order; junction bases with no gene match: 4. In DNA form, the CDR3 reads TGTGCCACCAGTGATGACAGGGTAGTTGGCTACACCTTC. Translated, it gives CATSDDRVVGYTF.

This clone turned up a few times. The V call is TRBV20-1, the J call TRBJ1-1; perhaps TRBD1 as D (5 bases). The germline V gene encodes CDR1 DFQATT and CDR2 SNEGSKA (reference sequence). The CDR3 runs 10 residues. This chain's CDR3 is CSGQNTEAFF. The CDR3 nucleotides are TGCAGCGGACAGAACACTGAAGCTTTCTTT.